This T cell receptor (beta chain) was recorded in a study of blood T cell repertoires in COVID-19. Some clones are missing from TCRdb's copy, which holds only in-frame ones; the method was immunoSEQ multiplex PCR. The table has approximately 160,000 clones, around four fifths seen once; the top ten hold about 4.4%. Germline loops: CDR1 SEHNR, CDR2 FQNEAQ (reference sequence). This CDR3 contains 16 residues. Trimming removed 5 bases from V and 0 bases from J; junction bases left unmatched: 8. The source material was PBMCs or T cells enriched from blood (not recorded which). The V and J genes are TRBV7-9 and TRBJ1-1; 8 bases map to TRBD1. The origin of this receptor is a woman between 45 and 60 years old who had recovered from COVID-19. CDR3 sequence (DNA): TGTGCCAGCAGCGTGACAGGGGCCTTTATGAACACTGAAGCTTTCTTT. This encodes CASSVTGAFMNTEAFF.